This T cell receptor beta chain was recorded in a study of blood T cell repertoires in COVID-19. The Seattle site enrolled patients during active infection and followed them longitudinally. Sequencing used immunoSEQ multiplex PCR; TCRdb keeps in-frame clones, though not all of them. The data hold roughly 200,000 clones, with around 79% observed a single time. The TCR originated in a woman between 35 and 50 years old with COVID-19, enrolled during active disease. The sequenced material came from peripheral blood.

The CDR3 bases are TGTGCCAGCAGCCTCGGGGGCTCCGGACTAGCGGGCGGGAGGAGGGTTCAGTACTTC. Protein product: CASSLGGSGLAGGRRVQYF. This chain connects TRBV5-6 to TRBJ2-4; 11 nucleotides match TRBD2. Germline values: CDR1 SGHDT, CDR2 YYEEEE. This CDR3 comprises 19 residues. After removal of 4 bases from V and 11 bases from J, the junction contained 23 bases not matched to a gene.